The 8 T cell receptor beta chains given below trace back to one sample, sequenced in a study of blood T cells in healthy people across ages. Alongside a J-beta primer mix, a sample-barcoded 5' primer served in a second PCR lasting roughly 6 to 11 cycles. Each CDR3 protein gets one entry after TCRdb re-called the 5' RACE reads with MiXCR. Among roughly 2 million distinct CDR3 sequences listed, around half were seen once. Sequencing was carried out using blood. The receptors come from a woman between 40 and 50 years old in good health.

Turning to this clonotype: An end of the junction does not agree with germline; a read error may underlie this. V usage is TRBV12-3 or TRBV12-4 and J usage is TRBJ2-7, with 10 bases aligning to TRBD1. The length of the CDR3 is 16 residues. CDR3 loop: CVSSSLRDRGSYEQYF. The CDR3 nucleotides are TGTGTCAGCAGTTCTCTCCGGGACAGGGGCTCCTACGAGCAGTACTTC.

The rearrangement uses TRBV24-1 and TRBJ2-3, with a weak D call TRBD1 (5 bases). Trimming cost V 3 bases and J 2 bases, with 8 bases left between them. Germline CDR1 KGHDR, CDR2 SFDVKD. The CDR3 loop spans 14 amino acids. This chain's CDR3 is CATSDTRVTDTQYF. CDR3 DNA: TGTGCCACCAGTGATACCAGGGTCACAGATACGCAGTATTTT.

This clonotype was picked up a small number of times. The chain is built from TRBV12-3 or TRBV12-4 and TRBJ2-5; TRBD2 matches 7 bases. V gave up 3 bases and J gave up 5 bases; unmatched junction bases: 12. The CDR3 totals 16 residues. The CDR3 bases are TGTGCCAGCAGTTTCCGGCGACTAGCCGATGGGGAGACCCAGTACTTC. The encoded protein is CASSFRRLADGETQYF.

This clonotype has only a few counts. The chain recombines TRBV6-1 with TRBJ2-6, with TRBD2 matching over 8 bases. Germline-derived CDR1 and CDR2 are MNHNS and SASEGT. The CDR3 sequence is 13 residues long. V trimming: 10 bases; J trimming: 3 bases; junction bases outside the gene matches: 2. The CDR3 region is CATTSGGANVLTF. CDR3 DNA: TGTGCCACTACTAGCGGTGGGGCCAACGTCCTGACTTTC.

The DNA of the CDR3 is TGCAGTGCTAGGGGACAGGGGCTCTCCTACGAGCAGTACTTC. Translation: CSARGQGLSYEQYF. The genes are TRBV20-1 and TRBJ2-7; 10 bases fit TRBD1. The CDR3 is made up of 14 amino acids. Trimming cost V 3 bases and J 0 bases; bases outside gene matches: 2. Germline values: CDR1 DFQATT, CDR2 SNEGSKA (reference sequence).

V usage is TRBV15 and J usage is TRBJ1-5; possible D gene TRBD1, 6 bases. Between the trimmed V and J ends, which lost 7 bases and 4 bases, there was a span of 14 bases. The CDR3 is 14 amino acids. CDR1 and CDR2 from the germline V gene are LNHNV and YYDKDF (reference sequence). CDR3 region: CATKYGQPNQPQHF. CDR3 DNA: TGTGCCACCAAGTATGGACAGCCAAATCAGCCCCAGCATTTT.

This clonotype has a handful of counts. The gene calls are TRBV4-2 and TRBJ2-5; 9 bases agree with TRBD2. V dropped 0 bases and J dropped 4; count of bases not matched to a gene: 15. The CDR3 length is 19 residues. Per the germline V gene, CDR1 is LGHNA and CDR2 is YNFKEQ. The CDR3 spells CASSQDGGHSRGGGETQYF. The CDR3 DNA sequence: TGTGCCAGCAGCCAAGATGGAGGGCACTCGCGGGGGGGCGGAGAGACCCAGTACTTC.

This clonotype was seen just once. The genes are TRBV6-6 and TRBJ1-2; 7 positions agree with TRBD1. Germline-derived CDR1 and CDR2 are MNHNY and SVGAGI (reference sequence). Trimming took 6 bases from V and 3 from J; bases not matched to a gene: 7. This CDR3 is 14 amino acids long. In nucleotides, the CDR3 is TGTGCCAGCAGCCCACGGGACAGCCACTATGGCTACACCTTC. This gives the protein CASSPRDSHYGYTF.